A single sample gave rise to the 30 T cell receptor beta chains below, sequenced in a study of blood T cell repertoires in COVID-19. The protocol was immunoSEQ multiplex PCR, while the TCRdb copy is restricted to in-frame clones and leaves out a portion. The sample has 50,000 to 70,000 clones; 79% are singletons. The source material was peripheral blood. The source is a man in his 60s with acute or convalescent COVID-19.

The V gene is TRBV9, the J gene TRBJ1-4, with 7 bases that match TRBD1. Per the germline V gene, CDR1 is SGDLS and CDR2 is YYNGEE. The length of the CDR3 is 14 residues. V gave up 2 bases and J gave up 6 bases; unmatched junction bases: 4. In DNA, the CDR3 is TGTGCCAGCAGCGTTGGGGGGACAGATGAAAAACTGTTTTTT. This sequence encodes CASSVGGTDEKLFF.

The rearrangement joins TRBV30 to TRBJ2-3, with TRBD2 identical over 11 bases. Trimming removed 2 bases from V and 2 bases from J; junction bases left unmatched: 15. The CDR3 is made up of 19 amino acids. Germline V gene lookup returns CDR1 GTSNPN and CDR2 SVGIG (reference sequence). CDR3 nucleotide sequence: TGTGCCTGGAGTTTTCTACCCTCGGGACTAGCGGTAAACACAGATACGCAGTATTTT. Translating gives CAWSFLPSGLAVNTDTQYF.

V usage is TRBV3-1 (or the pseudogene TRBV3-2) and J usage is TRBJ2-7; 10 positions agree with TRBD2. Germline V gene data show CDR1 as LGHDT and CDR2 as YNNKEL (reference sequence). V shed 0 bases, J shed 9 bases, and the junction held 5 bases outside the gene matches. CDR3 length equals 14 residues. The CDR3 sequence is CASSQDWLAGVQYF. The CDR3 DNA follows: TGTGCCAGCAGCCAAGATTGGCTAGCGGGAGTGCAGTACTTC.

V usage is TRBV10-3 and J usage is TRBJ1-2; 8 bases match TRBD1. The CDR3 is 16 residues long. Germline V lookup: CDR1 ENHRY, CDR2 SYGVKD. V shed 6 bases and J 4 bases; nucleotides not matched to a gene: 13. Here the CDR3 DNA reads TGTGCCATCAGAGCGGGTTGGGAAACAGGGGGCTATGGCTACACCTTC. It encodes CAIRAGWETGGYGYTF.

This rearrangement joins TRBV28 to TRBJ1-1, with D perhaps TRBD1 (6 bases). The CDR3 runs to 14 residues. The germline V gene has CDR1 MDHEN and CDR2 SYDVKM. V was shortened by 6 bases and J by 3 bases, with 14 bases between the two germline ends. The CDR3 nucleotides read TGTGCCAGCAGCCCGGGGGGGCCCTACACTGAAGCTTTCTTT. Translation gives CASSPGGPYTEAFF. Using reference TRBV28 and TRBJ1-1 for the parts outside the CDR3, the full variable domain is DVKVTQSSRYLVKRTGEKVFLECVQDMDHENMFWYRQDPGLGLRLIYFSYDVKMKEKGDIPEGYSVSREKKERFSLILESASTNQTSMYLCASSPGGPYTEAFFGQGTRLTVV.

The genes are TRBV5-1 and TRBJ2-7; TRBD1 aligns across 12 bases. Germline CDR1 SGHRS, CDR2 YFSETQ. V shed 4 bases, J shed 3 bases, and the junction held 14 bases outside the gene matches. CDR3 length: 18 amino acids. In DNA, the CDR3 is TGCGCCAGCAGCCTGGGACAGGGGGCCCTAGCGCTCAGCTACGAGCAGTACTTC. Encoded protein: CASSLGQGALALSYEQYF.

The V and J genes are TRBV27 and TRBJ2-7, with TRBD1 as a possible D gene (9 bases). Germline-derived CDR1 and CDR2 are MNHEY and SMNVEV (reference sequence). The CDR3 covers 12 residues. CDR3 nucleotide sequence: TGTGCTAGCGGGACAGGGTACTACGAGCAGTACTTC. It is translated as CASGTGYYEQYF.

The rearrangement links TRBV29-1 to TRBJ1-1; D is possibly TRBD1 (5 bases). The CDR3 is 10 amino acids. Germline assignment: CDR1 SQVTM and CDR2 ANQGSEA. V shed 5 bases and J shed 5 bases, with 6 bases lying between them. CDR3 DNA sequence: TGCAGCGTTAGGGGAACTGAAGCTTTCTTT. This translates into CSVRGTEAFF.

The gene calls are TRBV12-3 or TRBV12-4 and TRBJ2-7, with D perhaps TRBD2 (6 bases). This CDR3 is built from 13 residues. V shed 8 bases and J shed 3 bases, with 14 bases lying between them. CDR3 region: CASHRDGGYEQYF. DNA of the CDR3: TGTGCCAGCCACCGGGACGGGGGCTACGAGCAGTACTTC.

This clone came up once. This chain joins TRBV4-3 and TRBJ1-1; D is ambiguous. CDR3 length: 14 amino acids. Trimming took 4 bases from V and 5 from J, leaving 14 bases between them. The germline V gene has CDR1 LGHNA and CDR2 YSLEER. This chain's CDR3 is CASSLQPAGTEAFF. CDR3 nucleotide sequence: TGCGCCAGCAGCCTACAGCCGGCGGGGACTGAAGCTTTCTTT.

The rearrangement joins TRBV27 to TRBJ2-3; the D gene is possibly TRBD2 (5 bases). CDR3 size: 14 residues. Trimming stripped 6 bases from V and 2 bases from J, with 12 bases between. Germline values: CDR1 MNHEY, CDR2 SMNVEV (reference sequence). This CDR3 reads CASRRRRVTDTQYF. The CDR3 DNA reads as TGTGCCAGCAGAAGAAGGCGGGTCACAGATACGCAGTATTTT.

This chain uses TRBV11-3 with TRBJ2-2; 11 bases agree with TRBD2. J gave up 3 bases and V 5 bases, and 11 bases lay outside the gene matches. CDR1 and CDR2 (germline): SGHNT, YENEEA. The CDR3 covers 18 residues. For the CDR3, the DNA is TGTGCCAGCAGCCCGGGACTAGCGGTTCTCGGGGACACCGGGGAGCTGTTTTTT. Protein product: CASSPGLAVLGDTGELFF.

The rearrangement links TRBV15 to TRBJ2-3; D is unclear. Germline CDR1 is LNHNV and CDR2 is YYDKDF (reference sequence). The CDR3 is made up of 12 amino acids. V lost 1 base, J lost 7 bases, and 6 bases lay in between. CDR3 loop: CATSRVGYTQYF. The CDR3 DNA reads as TGTGCCACCAGCAGAGTGGGCTATACGCAGTATTTT.

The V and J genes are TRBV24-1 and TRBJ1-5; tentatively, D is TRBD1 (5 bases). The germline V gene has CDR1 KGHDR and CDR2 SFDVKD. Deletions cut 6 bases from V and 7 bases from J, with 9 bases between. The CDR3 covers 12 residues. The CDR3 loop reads CATSLGPQPQHF. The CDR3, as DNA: TGTGCCACCAGTCTGGGGCCCCAGCCCCAGCATTTT.

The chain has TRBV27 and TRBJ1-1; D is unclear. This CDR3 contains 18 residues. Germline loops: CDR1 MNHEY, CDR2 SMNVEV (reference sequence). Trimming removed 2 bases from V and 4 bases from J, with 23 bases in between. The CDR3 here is CASSLSVSAGKGITEAFF. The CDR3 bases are TGTGCCAGCAGTTTAAGCGTTTCGGCGGGAAAAGGGATCACTGAAGCTTTCTTT.

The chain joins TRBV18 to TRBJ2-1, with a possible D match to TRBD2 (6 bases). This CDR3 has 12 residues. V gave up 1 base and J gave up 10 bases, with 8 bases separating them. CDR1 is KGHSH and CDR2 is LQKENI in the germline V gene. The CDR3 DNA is TGTGCCAGCTCACCACTGGGGGGAGAGCAGTTCTTC. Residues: CASSPLGGEQFF.

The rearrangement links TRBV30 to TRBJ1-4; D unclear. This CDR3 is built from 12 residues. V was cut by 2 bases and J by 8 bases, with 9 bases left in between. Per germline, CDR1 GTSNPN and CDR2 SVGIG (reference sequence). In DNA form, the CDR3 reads TGTGCCTGGAGTAGACGCGGGGAAAAACTGTTTTTT. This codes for CAWSRRGEKLFF.

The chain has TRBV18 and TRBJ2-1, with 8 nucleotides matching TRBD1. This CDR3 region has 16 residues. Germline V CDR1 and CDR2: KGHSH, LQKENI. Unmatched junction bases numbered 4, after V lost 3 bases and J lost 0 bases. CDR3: CASSPQGAGSYNEQFF. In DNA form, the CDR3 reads TGTGCCAGCTCACCCCAGGGGGCGGGCTCCTACAATGAGCAGTTCTTC.

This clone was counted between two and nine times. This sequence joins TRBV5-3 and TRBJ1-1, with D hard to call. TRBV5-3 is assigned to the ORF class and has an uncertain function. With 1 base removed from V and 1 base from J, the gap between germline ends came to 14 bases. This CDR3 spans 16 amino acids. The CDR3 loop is CARSLFRKETNTEAFF. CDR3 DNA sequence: TGTGCCAGAAGCTTGTTTCGGAAGGAGACGAACACTGAAGCTTTCTTT.

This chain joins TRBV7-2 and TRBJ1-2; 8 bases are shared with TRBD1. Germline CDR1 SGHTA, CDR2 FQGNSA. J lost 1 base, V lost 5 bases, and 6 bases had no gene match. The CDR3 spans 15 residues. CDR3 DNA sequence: TGTGCCAGCAGCCCAGGACAGGGCCTTAACTATGGCTACACCTTC. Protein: CASSPGQGLNYGYTF. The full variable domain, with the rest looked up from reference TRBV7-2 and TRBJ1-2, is GAGVSQSPSNKVTEKGKDVELRCDPISGHTALYWYRQSLGQGLEFLIYFQGNSAPDKSGLPSDRFSAERTGGSVSTLTIQRTQQEDSAVYLCASSPGQGLNYGYTFGSGTRLTVV.

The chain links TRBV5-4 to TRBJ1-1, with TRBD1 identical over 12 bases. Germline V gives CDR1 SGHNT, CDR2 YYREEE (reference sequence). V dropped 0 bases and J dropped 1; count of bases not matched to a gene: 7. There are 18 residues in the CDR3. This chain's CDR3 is CASSLEETGQGANTEAFF. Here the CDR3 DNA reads TGTGCCAGCAGCTTGGAAGAAACGGGACAGGGGGCGAACACTGAAGCTTTCTTT.

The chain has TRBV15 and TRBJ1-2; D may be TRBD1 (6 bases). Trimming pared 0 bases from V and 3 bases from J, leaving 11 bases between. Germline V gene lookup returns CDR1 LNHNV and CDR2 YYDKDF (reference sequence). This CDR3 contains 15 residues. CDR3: CATSRDGTNHYGYTF. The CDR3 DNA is TGTGCCACCAGCAGAGATGGGACAAACCACTATGGCTACACCTTC.

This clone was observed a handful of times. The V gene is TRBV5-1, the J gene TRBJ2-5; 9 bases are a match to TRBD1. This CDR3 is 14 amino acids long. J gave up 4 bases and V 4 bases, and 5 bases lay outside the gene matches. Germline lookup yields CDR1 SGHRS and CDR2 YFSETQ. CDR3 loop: CASSPGQGTETQYF. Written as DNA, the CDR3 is TGCGCCAGCAGCCCGGGACAGGGAACAGAGACCCAGTACTTC.

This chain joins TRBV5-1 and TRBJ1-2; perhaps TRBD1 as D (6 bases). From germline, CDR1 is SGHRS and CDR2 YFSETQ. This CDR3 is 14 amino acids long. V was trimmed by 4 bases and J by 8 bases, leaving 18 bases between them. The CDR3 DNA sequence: TGCGCCAGCAGCACCGACCCAGGGGCAGGAGGCTACACCTTC. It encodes CASSTDPGAGGYTF.

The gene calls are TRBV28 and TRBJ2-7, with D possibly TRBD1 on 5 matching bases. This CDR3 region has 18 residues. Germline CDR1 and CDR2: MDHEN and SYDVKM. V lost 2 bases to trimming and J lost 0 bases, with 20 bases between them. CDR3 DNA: TGTGCCAGCAGTTTAACCAACCTGGACATTCGAAGCTCCTACGAGCAGTACTTC. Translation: CASSLTNLDIRSSYEQYF.

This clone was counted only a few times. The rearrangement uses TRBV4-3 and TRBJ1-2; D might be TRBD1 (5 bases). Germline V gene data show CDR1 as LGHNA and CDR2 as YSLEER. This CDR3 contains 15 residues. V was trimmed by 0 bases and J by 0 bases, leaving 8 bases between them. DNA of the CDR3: TGCGCCAGCAGCCAAGAAGACAGCTCTAACTATGGCTACACCTTC. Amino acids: CASSQEDSSNYGYTF.

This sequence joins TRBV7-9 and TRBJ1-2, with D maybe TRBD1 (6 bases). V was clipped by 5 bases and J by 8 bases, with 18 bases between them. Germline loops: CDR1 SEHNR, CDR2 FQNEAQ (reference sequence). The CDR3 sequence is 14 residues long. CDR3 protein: CASSAPQGWGGYTF. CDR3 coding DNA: TGTGCCAGCAGCGCTCCACAGGGCTGGGGAGGCTACACCTTC.

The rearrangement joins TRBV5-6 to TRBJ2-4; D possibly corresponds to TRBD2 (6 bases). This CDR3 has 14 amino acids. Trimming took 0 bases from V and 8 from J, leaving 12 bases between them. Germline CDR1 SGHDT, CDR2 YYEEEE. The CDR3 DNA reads TGTGCCAGCAGCTTGGACGGGAGAGGGGACATTCAGTACTTC. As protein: CASSLDGRGDIQYF.

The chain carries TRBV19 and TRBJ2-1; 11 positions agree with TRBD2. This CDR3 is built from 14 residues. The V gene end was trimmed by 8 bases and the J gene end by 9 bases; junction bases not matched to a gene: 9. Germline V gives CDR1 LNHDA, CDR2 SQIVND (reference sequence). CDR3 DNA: TGTGCCAGTGCTTCTAGCGGGAGGACCCGTGAGCAGTTCTTC. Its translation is CASASSGRTREQFF.

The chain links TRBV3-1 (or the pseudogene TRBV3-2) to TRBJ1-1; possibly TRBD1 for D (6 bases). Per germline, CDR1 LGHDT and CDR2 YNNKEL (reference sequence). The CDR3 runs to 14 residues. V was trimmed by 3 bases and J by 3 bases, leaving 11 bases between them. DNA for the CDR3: TGTGCCAGCAGCCACGAACAGGGTCACACTGAAGCTTTCTTT. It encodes CASSHEQGHTEAFF.